Listed below are T cell receptor beta chains from one sample, sequenced in a study of shared clonotypes between healthy human individuals. Data came from immunoSEQ multiplex PCR; TCRdb stores just in-frame clones and leaves some out. In the table there are over 1.5 million clones, 98% of which are singletons. Sequences were obtained from naive CD4+ T cells sorted from blood. The receptor source for this set is a man in his thirties or forties in good health. Both conserved end residues are part of each CDR3. D genes are given only for firm matches.

J: TRBJ1-4
length: 12
V: TRBV18
D: .
DNA: TGTGCCAGCTCACCCGAAAATGAAAAACTGTTTTTT
CDR3: CASSPENEKLFF

J: TRBJ2-7
length: 14
V: TRBV28
D: TRBD1
DNA: TGTGCCAGCAGTCTAATAACAGGGGGATACGAGCAGTACTTC
CDR3: CASSLITGGYEQYF

J: TRBJ2-7
length: 11
V: TRBV29-1
D: TRBD1
DNA: TGCAGCGTGACAGGGGGCTACGAGCAGTACTTC
CDR3: CSVTGGYEQYF

J: TRBJ2-1
length: 16
V: TRBV30
D: .
DNA: TGTGCCTGGAGTGGGACCGACGGTCGCTCCTACAATGAGCAGTTCTTC
CDR3: CAWSGTDGRSYNEQFF

J: TRBJ2-6
length: 16
V: TRBV4-3
D: .
DNA: TGCGCCAGCAGCCAAGATTCCGGGGCTGGGGCCAACGTCCTGACTTTC
CDR3: CASSQDSGAGANVLTF

J: TRBJ2-1
length: 17
V: TRBV14
D: .
DNA: TGTGCCAGCAGCCCTCTGGGGGGCCTTGGTTCCTACAATGAGCAGTTCTTC
CDR3: CASSPLGGLGSYNEQFF

J: TRBJ2-3
length: 17
V: TRBV23-1
D: .
DNA: TGCGCCAGCAGTCGGTCAGCGGACAGCTATAGGGCAGATACGCAGTATTTT
CDR3: CASSRSADSYRADTQYF

J: TRBJ2-7
length: 16
V: TRBV5-1
D: .
DNA: TGCGCCAGCAGCTGGGCGGGGGAGACAGGGGCCTACGAGCAGTACTTC
CDR3: CASSWAGETGAYEQYF

J: TRBJ2-7
length: 12
V: TRBV30
D: TRBD1
DNA: TGTGCCGGGGACAGGTACTCCTACGAGCAGTACTTC
CDR3: CAGDRYSYEQYF

J: TRBJ2-1
length: 12
V: TRBV13
D: TRBD2
DNA: TGTGCCAGCAGCTTAGCGGGAGGGCAGCCGTTCTTC
CDR3: CASSLAGGQPFF

J: TRBJ2-3
length: 17
V: TRBV13
D: TRBD2
DNA: TGTGCCAGCTCCCAGGCCAGGCTAGCGGGAAGAGGAGATACGCAGTATTTT
CDR3: CASSQARLAGRGDTQYF

J: TRBJ2-5
length: 14
V: TRBV5-1
D: .
DNA: TGCGCCAGCAGCCCCGGCGGGTTTGGGGAGACCCAGTACTTC
CDR3: CASSPGGFGETQYF

J: TRBJ1-2
length: 9
V: TRBV6-4
D: .
DNA: TGTGCCACCGAGACGGTTCCCCACTTC
CDR3: CATETVPHF

J: TRBJ2-2
length: 13
V: TRBV19
D: .
DNA: TGTGCCAGTAGTATAGGGACATCAGGGGAGCTGTTTTTT
CDR3: CASSIGTSGELFF

J: TRBJ1-1
length: 14
V: TRBV5-1
D: TRBD1
DNA: TGCGCCAGCAGCAGGGGACAGCCGAACACTGAAGCTTTCTTT
CDR3: CASSRGQPNTEAFF

J: TRBJ2-3
length: 12
V: TRBV19
D: .
DNA: TGTGCCAGTAGTATAGCCGGCGGGATGCAGTATTTT
CDR3: CASSIAGGMQYF

J: TRBJ2-3
length: 15
V: TRBV4-2
D: .
DNA: TGTGCCCCTACCGGGGGCGTCCCCCTCACAGATACGCAGTATTTT
CDR3: CAPTGGVPLTDTQYF

J: TRBJ1-1
length: 14
V: TRBV6-5
D: .
DNA: TGTGCCAGCAGTTACTCGAAACAGGCCATTCGAGCTTTCTTT
CDR3: CASSYSKQAIRAFF